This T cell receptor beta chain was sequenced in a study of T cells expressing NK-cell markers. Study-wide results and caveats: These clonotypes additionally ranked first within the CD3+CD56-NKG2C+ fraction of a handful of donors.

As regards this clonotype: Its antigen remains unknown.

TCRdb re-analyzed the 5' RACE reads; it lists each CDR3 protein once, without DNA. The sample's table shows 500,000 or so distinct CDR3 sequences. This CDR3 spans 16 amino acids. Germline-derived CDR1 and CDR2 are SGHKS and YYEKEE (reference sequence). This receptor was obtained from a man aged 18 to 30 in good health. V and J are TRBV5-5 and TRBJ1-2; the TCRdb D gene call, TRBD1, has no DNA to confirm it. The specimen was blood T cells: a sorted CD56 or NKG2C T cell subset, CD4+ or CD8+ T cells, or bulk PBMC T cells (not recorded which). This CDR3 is CASSSVPGDSNYGYTF.